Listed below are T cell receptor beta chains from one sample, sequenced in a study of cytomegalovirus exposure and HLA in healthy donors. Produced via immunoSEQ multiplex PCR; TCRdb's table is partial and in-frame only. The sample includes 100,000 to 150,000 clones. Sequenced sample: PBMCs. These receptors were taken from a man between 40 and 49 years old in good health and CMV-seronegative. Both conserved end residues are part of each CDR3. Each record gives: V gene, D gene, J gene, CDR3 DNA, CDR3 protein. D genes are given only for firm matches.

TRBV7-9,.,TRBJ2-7,TGTGCCAGCAGTCGACTAATCTACGAGCAGTACTTC,CASSRLIYEQYF
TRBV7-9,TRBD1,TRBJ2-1,TGTGCCAGCAGCCTCAGACAGGGGGAAACTGAGCAGTTCTTC,CASSLRQGETEQFF
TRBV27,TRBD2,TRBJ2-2,TGTGCCAGCAGTCCAAGAATGGCGGGAGGCACCGGGGAGCTGTTTTTT,CASSPRMAGGTGELFF
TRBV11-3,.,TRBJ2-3,TGTGCCAGCAGCTTAGTCCAGGATACGCAGTATTTT,CASSLVQDTQYF
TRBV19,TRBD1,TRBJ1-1,TGTGCCAGTAGTATATGGGACAGGGCAGGCACTGAAGCTTTCTTT,CASSIWDRAGTEAFF
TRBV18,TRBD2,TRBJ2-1,TGTGCCAGCTCCCGAGGGACTAGCGGGACAGGGGATGAGCAGTTCTTC,CASSRGTSGTGDEQFF
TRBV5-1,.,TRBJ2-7,TGCGCCAGCAGCCCCGGGACTCTCCCCTACGAGCAGTACTTC,CASSPGTLPYEQYF
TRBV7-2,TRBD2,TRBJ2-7,TGTGCCAGCAGCTATCCTAGCGGGAGACGGGCGGGTGAGCAGTACTTC,CASSYPSGRRAGEQYF
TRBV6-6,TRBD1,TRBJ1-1,TGTGCCAGCGGGACAGGGGATATGAACACTGAAGCTTTCTTT,CASGTGDMNTEAFF
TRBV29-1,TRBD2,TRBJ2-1,TGCAGCGTTGAGGTCGGGACTAGCGAGGCTAGTGAGCAGTTCTTC,CSVEVGTSEASEQFF
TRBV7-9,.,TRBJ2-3,TGTGCCAGCAGCTTAGAGGGGCTGACAGATACGCAGTATTTT,CASSLEGLTDTQYF
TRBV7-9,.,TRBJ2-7,TGTGCCAGCGGGGGCCCACGGTCCTACGAGCAGTACTTC,CASGGPRSYEQYF
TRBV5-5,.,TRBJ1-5,TGTGCCAGCAGCTTTGTCAGGGCTCAGCCCCAGCATTTT,CASSFVRAQPQHF
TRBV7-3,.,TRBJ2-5,TGTGCCAGCAGCCCACAGAGAAGGGGAGAGACCCAGTACTTC,CASSPQRRGETQYF
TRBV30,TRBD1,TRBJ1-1,TGTGCCTGGACGCCAGGGGGGATGGGAGCTTTCTTT,CAWTPGGMGAFF
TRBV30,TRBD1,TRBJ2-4,TGTGCCTGGGGGTTGACAGGGGGCAACATTCAGTACTTC,CAWGLTGGNIQYF
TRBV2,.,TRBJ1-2,TGTGCCAGCAGTGGGGAAGGAGGTCCTAACTATGGCTACACCTTC,CASSGEGGPNYGYTF
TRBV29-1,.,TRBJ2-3,TGCAGCGTTGAGCGGCAGACGGGCACAGATACGCAGTATTTT,CSVERQTGTDTQYF
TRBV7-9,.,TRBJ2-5,TGTGCCGCGGGGGCAGGGCTGGAGACCCAGTACTTC,CAAGAGLETQYF
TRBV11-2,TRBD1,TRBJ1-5,TGTGCCAGCAGCGCCGACAGGGGCAATCAGCCCCAGCATTTT,CASSADRGNQPQHF
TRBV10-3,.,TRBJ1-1,TGTGCCATCAAGGTGGAGGGAAACACTGAAGCTTTCTTT,CAIKVEGNTEAFF
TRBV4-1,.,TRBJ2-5,TGCGCCAGCAGCCAAGCGCGGACAGCCCAAGAGACCCAGTACTTC,CASSQARTAQETQYF
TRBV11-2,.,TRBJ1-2,TGTGCCAGCAGCCGCCAGGGGAACTATGGCTACACCTTC,CASSRQGNYGYTF